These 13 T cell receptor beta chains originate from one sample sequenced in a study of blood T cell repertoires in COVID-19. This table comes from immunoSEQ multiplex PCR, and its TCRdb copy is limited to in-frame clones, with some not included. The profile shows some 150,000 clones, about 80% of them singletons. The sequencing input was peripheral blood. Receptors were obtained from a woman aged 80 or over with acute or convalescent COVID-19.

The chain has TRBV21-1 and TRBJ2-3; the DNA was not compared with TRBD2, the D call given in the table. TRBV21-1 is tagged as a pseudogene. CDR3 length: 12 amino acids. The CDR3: CASSPSPDTQYF. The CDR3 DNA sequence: TGTGCCAGCAGCCCTAGCCCAGATACGCAGTATTTT.

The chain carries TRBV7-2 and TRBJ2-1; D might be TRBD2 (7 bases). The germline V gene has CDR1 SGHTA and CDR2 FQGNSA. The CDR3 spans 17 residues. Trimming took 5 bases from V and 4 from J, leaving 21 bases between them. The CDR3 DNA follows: TGTGCCAGCAGCGCGATACCCTGGCGGGGGCGATACAATGAGCAGTTCTTC. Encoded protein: CASSAIPWRGRYNEQFF. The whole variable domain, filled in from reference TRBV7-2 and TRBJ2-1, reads GAGVSQSPSNKVTEKGKDVELRCDPISGHTALYWYRQSLGQGLEFLIYFQGNSAPDKSGLPSDRFSAERTGGSVSTLTIQRTQQEDSAVYLCASSAIPWRGRYNEQFFGPGTRLTVL.

Here the CDR3 DNA reads TGCGCCAGCAGCTTGGTGAAACAGGGGCGGTTGGCTGAAGCTTTCTTT. This sequence encodes CASSLVKQGRLAEAFF. The gene calls are TRBV5-1 and TRBJ1-1; the match to TRBD1 covers 7 bases. V lost 0 bases to trimming and J lost 6 bases; unmatched junction nucleotides: 11. The CDR3 is made up of 16 amino acids. Germline V gene data show CDR1 as SGHRS and CDR2 as YFSETQ.

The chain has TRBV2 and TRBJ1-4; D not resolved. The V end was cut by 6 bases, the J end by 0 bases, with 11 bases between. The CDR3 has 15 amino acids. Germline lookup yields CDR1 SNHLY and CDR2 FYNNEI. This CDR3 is CASRASSSTNEKLFF. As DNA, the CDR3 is TGTGCCAGCAGAGCAAGTAGTTCAACTAATGAAAAACTGTTTTTT. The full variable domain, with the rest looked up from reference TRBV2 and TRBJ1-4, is EPEVTQTPSHQVTQMGQEVILRCVPISNHLYFYWYRQILGQKVEFLVSFYNNEISEKSEIFDDQFSVERPDGSNFTLKIRSTKLEDSAMYFCASRASSSTNEKLFFGSGTQLSVL.

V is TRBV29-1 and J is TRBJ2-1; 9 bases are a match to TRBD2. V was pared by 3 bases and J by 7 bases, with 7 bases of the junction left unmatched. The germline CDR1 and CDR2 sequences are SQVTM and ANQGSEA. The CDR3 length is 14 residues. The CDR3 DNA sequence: TGCAGCGTTGATAGGGCGGGGGGGCCGAATGAGCAGTTCTTC. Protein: CSVDRAGGPNEQFF.

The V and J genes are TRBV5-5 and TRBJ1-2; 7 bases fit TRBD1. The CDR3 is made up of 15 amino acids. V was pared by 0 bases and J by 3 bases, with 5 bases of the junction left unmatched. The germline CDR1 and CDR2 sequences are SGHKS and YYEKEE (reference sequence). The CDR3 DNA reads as TGTGCCAGCAGCTTGGAACGACAGGGCTACTATGGCTACACCTTC. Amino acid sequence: CASSLERQGYYGYTF.

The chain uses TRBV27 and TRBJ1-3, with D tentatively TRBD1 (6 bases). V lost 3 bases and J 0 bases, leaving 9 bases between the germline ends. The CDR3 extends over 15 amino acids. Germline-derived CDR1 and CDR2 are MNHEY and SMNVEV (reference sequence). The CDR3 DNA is TGTGCCAGCAGTTTGGTCAGGGGCTCTGGAAACACCATATATTTT. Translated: CASSLVRGSGNTIYF.

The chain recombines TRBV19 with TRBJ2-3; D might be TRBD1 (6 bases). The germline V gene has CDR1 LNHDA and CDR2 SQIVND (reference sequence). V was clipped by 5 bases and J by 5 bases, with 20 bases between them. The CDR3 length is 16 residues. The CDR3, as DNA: TGTGCCAGTAGTCGACTACAGGGCCTATTAGGAGATACGCAGTATTTT. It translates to CASSRLQGLLGDTQYF.

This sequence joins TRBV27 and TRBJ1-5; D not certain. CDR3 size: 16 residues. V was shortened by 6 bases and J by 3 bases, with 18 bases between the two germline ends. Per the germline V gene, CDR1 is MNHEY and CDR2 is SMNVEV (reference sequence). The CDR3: CASSQLGRSPNQPQHF. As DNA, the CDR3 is TGTGCCAGCAGCCAACTCGGCAGGTCACCCAATCAGCCCCAGCATTTT.

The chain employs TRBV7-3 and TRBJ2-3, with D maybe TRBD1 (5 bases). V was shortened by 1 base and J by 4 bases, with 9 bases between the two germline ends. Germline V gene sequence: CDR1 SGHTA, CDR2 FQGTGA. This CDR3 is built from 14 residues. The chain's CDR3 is CASSLMQGPDTQYF. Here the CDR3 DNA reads TGTGCCAGCAGCTTAATGCAGGGCCCAGATACGCAGTATTTT.

The CDR3 DNA reads TGTGCCAGCAGCCAAGAGGACAGAGCGAACACCGGGGAGCTGTTTTTT. This translates into CASSQEDRANTGELFF. V gene TRBV4-2 combines with J gene TRBJ2-2; perhaps TRBD1 as D (6 bases). The CDR3 runs 16 residues. V gave up 0 bases and J gave up 0 bases, with 8 bases separating them. Germline V CDR1 and CDR2: LGHNA, YNFKEQ.

CDR3 DNA: TGTGCCAGCAGCCAAAGGGGTTTGGGTAGCGGGGGGCCTTCCTACGAGCAGTACTTC. Translating gives CASSQRGLGSGGPSYEQYF. The rearrangement joins TRBV3-1 (or the pseudogene TRBV3-2) to TRBJ2-7; 10 nucleotides line up with TRBD2. The CDR3 has 19 residues. CDR1 is LGHDT and CDR2 is YNNKEL in the germline V gene (reference sequence). V was clipped by 2 bases and J by 1 base; unmatched bases: 14.

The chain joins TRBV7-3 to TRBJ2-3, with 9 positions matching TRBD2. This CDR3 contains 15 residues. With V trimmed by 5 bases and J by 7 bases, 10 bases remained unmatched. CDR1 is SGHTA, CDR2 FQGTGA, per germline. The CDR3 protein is CASSPYSGGSNTQYF. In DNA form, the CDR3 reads TGTGCCAGCAGCCCCTATAGCGGGGGCTCTAATACGCAGTATTTT.